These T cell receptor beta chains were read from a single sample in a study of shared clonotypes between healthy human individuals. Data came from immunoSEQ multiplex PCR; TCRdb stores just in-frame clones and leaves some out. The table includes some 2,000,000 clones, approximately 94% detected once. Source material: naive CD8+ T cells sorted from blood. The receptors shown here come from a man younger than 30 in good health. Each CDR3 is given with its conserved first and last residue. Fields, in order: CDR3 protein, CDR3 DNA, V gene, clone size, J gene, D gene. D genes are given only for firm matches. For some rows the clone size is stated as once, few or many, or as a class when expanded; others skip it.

CDR3aa: CASSPVAGYTGELFF; CDR3nt: TGTGCCAGCAGCCCCGTAGCGGGCTACACCGGGGAGCTGTTTTTT; v_gene: TRBV9; abundance: NA; j_gene: TRBJ2-2; d_gene: TRBD2
CDR3aa: CASSQVGNSGNTIYF; CDR3nt: TGCGCCAGCAGCCAAGTGGGGAACTCTGGAAACACCATATATTTT; v_gene: TRBV4-1; abundance: NA; j_gene: TRBJ1-3; d_gene: NA
CDR3aa: CASSVEDRTGSPLHF; CDR3nt: TGTGCCAGCAGCGTAGAAGACAGGACGGGATCACCCCTCCACTTT; v_gene: TRBV9; abundance: NA; j_gene: TRBJ1-6; d_gene: NA
CDR3aa: CASSANLGTGGMNTEAFF; CDR3nt: TGTGCCAGCAGTGCCAACTTGGGGACAGGGGGGATGAACACTGAAGCTTTCTTT; v_gene: TRBV27; abundance: once; j_gene: TRBJ1-1; d_gene: TRBD1
CDR3aa: CASSHGGGEQYF; CDR3nt: TGTGCCAGCAGCCATGGAGGGGGCGAGCAGTACTTC; v_gene: TRBV7-9; abundance: once; j_gene: TRBJ2-7; d_gene: NA
CDR3aa: CASSFQQSYGYTF; CDR3nt: TGTGCCAGCAGTTTCCAACAGTCCTATGGCTACACCTTC; v_gene: TRBV27; abundance: NA; j_gene: TRBJ1-2; d_gene: NA
CDR3aa: CAISDSPFTGSEETQYF; CDR3nt: TGTGCCATCAGTGATTCACCCTTTACGGGGAGTGAAGAGACCCAGTACTTC; v_gene: TRBV10-3; abundance: NA; j_gene: TRBJ2-5; d_gene: NA
CDR3aa: CASSPGSGNTIYF; CDR3nt: TGTGCCAGCAGTCCTGGGTCTGGAAACACCATATATTTT; v_gene: TRBV27; abundance: NA; j_gene: TRBJ1-3; d_gene: NA
CDR3aa: CASSYTSGYEQYF; CDR3nt: TGTGCCAGCAGTTATACCTCTGGTTACGAGCAGTACTTC; v_gene: TRBV27; abundance: NA; j_gene: TRBJ2-7; d_gene: NA
CDR3aa: CASSQDRPGGPSPLHF; CDR3nt: TGCGCCAGCAGCCAAGATCGGCCGGGAGGCCCTTCACCCCTCCACTTT; v_gene: TRBV4-3; abundance: NA; j_gene: TRBJ1-6; d_gene: NA
CDR3aa: CASSERLAGTQETQYF; CDR3nt: TGTGCCAGCAGCGAAAGACTAGCGGGTACCCAAGAGACCCAGTACTTC; v_gene: TRBV7-6; abundance: NA; j_gene: TRBJ2-5; d_gene: TRBD2
CDR3aa: CSTEAGNTEAFF; CDR3nt: TGCAGCACAGAGGCAGGGAACACTGAAGCTTTCTTT; v_gene: TRBV29-1; abundance: once; j_gene: TRBJ1-1; d_gene: NA
CDR3aa: CASSLIRLRGIEAFF; CDR3nt: TGTGCCAGCAGCTTAATCCGATTACGGGGGATTGAAGCTTTCTTT; v_gene: TRBV7-2; abundance: NA; j_gene: TRBJ1-1; d_gene: NA
CDR3aa: CASSPRRENIQYF; CDR3nt: TGTGCCAGCAGCCCGAGGCGCGAAAACATTCAGTACTTC; v_gene: TRBV9; abundance: NA; j_gene: TRBJ2-4; d_gene: NA
CDR3aa: CSVTGDGGSGELFF; CDR3nt: TGCAGCGTTACCGGGGATGGAGGGTCCGGGGAGCTGTTTTTT; v_gene: TRBV29-1; abundance: NA; j_gene: TRBJ2-2; d_gene: NA
CDR3aa: CASSSGQGTDTQYF; CDR3nt: TGTGCTAGCAGCTCCGGACAGGGCACAGATACGCAGTATTTT; v_gene: TRBV7-7; abundance: once; j_gene: TRBJ2-3; d_gene: TRBD1
CDR3aa: CASAGGGLYEQYF; CDR3nt: TGTGCCAGCGCAGGGGGCGGGCTCTACGAGCAGTACTTC; v_gene: TRBV2; abundance: once; j_gene: TRBJ2-7; d_gene: TRBD1
CDR3aa: CASSFSQGLGNSPLHF; CDR3nt: TGTGCCAGCAGTTTCAGCCAGGGTTTGGGTAATTCACCCCTCCACTTT; v_gene: TRBV6-5; abundance: NA; j_gene: TRBJ1-6; d_gene: NA
CDR3aa: CASRTGDNEQFF; CDR3nt: TGTGCCAGTAGAACAGGGGACAATGAGCAGTTCTTC; v_gene: TRBV19; abundance: NA; j_gene: TRBJ2-1; d_gene: TRBD1
CDR3aa: CASSFLTGSYEAFF; CDR3nt: TGTGCCAGCAGCTTCCTCACAGGGAGTTATGAAGCTTTCTTT; v_gene: TRBV7-6; abundance: once; j_gene: TRBJ1-1; d_gene: NA
CDR3aa: CASSLMGAYEQYF; CDR3nt: TGTGCCAGCAGCTTGATGGGGGCCTACGAGCAGTACTTC; v_gene: TRBV5-4; abundance: NA; j_gene: TRBJ2-7; d_gene: NA
CDR3aa: CASIPGQGATEAFF; CDR3nt: TGTGCCAGCATCCCGGGACAGGGAGCCACTGAAGCTTTCTTT; v_gene: TRBV7-6; abundance: NA; j_gene: TRBJ1-1; d_gene: TRBD1
CDR3aa: CASSLGPRSTDTQYF; CDR3nt: TGTGCCAGCAGCTTAGGTCCCCGGAGCACAGATACGCAGTATTTT; v_gene: TRBV11-2; abundance: NA; j_gene: TRBJ2-3; d_gene: NA
CDR3aa: CASSYSGGAYEQYF; CDR3nt: TGTGCCAGCAGTTACTCGGGCGGCGCCTACGAGCAGTACTTC; v_gene: TRBV27; abundance: NA; j_gene: TRBJ2-7; d_gene: NA
CDR3aa: CASSPIQELGSYEQYF; CDR3nt: TGTGCCAGCAGCCCTATACAGGAGCTAGGCTCCTACGAGCAGTACTTC; v_gene: TRBV5-6; abundance: NA; j_gene: TRBJ2-7; d_gene: NA
CDR3aa: CASSWDRASYEQYF; CDR3nt: TGTGCCAGCAGCTGGGACAGGGCGTCCTACGAGCAGTACTTC; v_gene: TRBV11-2; abundance: NA; j_gene: TRBJ2-7; d_gene: TRBD1
CDR3aa: CASSQILAGELFF; CDR3nt: TGTGCCAGCAGCCAAATCTTGGCCGGGGAGCTGTTTTTT; v_gene: TRBV14; abundance: NA; j_gene: TRBJ2-2; d_gene: NA
CDR3aa: CASSFTRTEAFF; CDR3nt: TGTGCCAGCAGCTTCACCCGGACTGAAGCTTTCTTT; v_gene: TRBV11-2; abundance: NA; j_gene: TRBJ1-1; d_gene: NA
CDR3aa: CASTLPTQGVKYGYTF; CDR3nt: TGTGCCAGCACCCTCCCCACCCAGGGGGTAAAATATGGCTACACCTTC; v_gene: TRBV28; abundance: NA; j_gene: TRBJ1-2; d_gene: TRBD1
CDR3aa: CASSTNVGELFF; CDR3nt: TGTGCCAGCAGTACCAACGTCGGGGAGCTGTTTTTT; v_gene: TRBV28; abundance: once; j_gene: TRBJ2-2; d_gene: NA
CDR3aa: CASSEYQRGNNEQFF; CDR3nt: TGTGCCAGCAGTGAATATCAGCGGGGGAACAATGAGCAGTTCTTC; v_gene: TRBV6-1; abundance: NA; j_gene: TRBJ2-1; d_gene: TRBD2
CDR3aa: CATSRVERESEQFF; CDR3nt: TGTGCCACCAGCAGAGTAGAGCGGGAGAGTGAGCAGTTCTTC; v_gene: TRBV15; abundance: NA; j_gene: TRBJ2-1; d_gene: TRBD2
CDR3aa: CASSFDSYSYNEQFF; CDR3nt: TGTGCCAGCAGCTTTGATTCTTACTCCTACAATGAGCAGTTCTTC; v_gene: TRBV5-5; abundance: NA; j_gene: TRBJ2-1; d_gene: NA
CDR3aa: CASSLSGVEAFF; CDR3nt: TGTGCCAGCAGTTTAAGCGGGGTTGAAGCTTTCTTT; v_gene: TRBV27; abundance: NA; j_gene: TRBJ1-1; d_gene: NA
CDR3aa: CASSQRSDEAFF; CDR3nt: TGTGCCAGCAGCCAGAGGTCGGATGAAGCTTTCTTT; v_gene: TRBV7-9; abundance: NA; j_gene: TRBJ1-1; d_gene: NA
CDR3aa: CASSSRAGGVGTEAFF; CDR3nt: TGCGCCAGCAGCTCTAGGGCAGGGGGCGTTGGTACTGAAGCTTTCTTT; v_gene: TRBV4-3; abundance: NA; j_gene: TRBJ1-1; d_gene: TRBD1
CDR3aa: CASSLEFVLAVYNEQFF; CDR3nt: TGCGCCAGCAGCTTAGAATTCGTACTAGCGGTATACAATGAGCAGTTCTTC; v_gene: TRBV5-1; abundance: NA; j_gene: TRBJ2-1; d_gene: TRBD2
CDR3aa: CASSPISGGEQFF; CDR3nt: TGTGCCAGCAGCCCGATTAGCGGGGGTGAGCAGTTCTTC; v_gene: TRBV7-3; abundance: NA; j_gene: TRBJ2-1; d_gene: TRBD2
CDR3aa: CASIPERGLWETQYF; CDR3nt: TGTGCCAGCATCCCCGAAAGGGGGCTATGGGAGACCCAGTACTTC; v_gene: TRBV28; abundance: NA; j_gene: TRBJ2-5; d_gene: TRBD1
CDR3aa: CASSQDPTSGAADTQYF; CDR3nt: TGTGCCAGCAGCCAAGATCCAACTAGCGGGGCTGCAGATACGCAGTATTTT; v_gene: TRBV4-2; abundance: NA; j_gene: TRBJ2-3; d_gene: TRBD2
CDR3aa: CASSYSSSGAYEQYF; CDR3nt: TGTGCCAGCAGTTACTCGTCTAGCGGGGCCTACGAGCAGTACTTC; v_gene: TRBV6-5; abundance: NA; j_gene: TRBJ2-7; d_gene: TRBD2
CDR3aa: CASSFGLATLYEQYF; CDR3nt: TGTGCCAGCAGCTTCGGACTAGCGACTCTTTACGAGCAGTACTTC; v_gene: TRBV5-6; abundance: NA; j_gene: TRBJ2-7; d_gene: TRBD2
CDR3aa: CASSSSLGTQYF; CDR3nt: TGTGCCAGCAGCTCCTCACTTGGGACCCAGTACTTC; v_gene: TRBV9; abundance: NA; j_gene: TRBJ2-5; d_gene: NA
CDR3aa: CASSNPGQTNIQYF; CDR3nt: TGTGCCAGCAGTAACCCGGGACAGACAAACATTCAGTACTTC; v_gene: TRBV28; abundance: NA; j_gene: TRBJ2-4; d_gene: TRBD1